This T cell receptor beta chain derives from a study of T-cell memory formation after mild COVID-19. Study details: Clusters were largely donor specific.

As to this clonotype: Its antigen remains unknown.

Study findings and constraints: There was a balanced CD4/CD8 profile in clones contracting day 15 to 85, and later expanders leaned CD4+.

Constant-segment primers were used for 5'RACE, and the resulting TCR alpha and TCR beta cDNA libraries carried sample barcodes and UMIs. Each CDR3 protein gets one entry after TCRdb re-called the 5' RACE reads with MiXCR. The data contain tens of thousands of distinct CDR3 sequences, about 13% of them singletons. V lost 6 bases to trimming and J lost 6 bases, with 12 bases between them. CDR3 length: 11 residues. Germline V gives CDR1 DFQATT, CDR2 SNEGSKA (reference sequence). The sequencing sample was made of PBMCs or a T cell subset sorted from them (not recorded which). The clonotype comes from an adult woman who had mild COVID-19 (a few samples of this study predate the infection). Cell type and time point are not known. V and J are TRBV20-1 and TRBJ2-7, with D possibly TRBD2 on 5 matching bases. The DNA of the CDR3 is TGCAGTGCCATACTAGTTGGCGAGCAGTACTTC. Its protein product is CSAILVGEQYF.